Listed below are T cell receptor beta chains from one sample, sequenced in a study of cytomegalovirus exposure and HLA in healthy donors. Only in-frame clones appear in the TCRdb table, and some are missing; sequencing was by immunoSEQ multiplex PCR. The sample holds about 200,000 clones. Sequenced sample: PBMCs. The receptors come from a boy aged 5-17 years in good health and CMV-seronegative. The CDR3 runs from the conserved cysteine through the conserved F or W. Fields, in order: V gene, J gene, D gene, CDR3 protein, CDR3 DNA. A D gene is named only where the DNA matches it firmly.

V: TRBV28; J: TRBJ1-1; D: TRBD1; CDR3: CASSPDRGSVNTEAFF; DNA: TGTGCCAGCAGCCCTGACAGGGGATCGGTGAACACTGAAGCTTTCTTT
V: TRBV27; J: TRBJ2-7; D: NA; CDR3: CASSVYTGSYEQYF; DNA: TGTGCCAGCAGTGTCTACACAGGGAGCTACGAGCAGTACTTC
V: TRBV4-1; J: TRBJ2-3; D: TRBD2; CDR3: CASSLAGGRISTDTQYF; DNA: TGCGCCAGCAGCCTAGCGGGGGGCAGAATTAGCACAGATACGCAGTATTTT
V: TRBV7-3; J: TRBJ1-2; D: TRBD1; CDR3: CASSRTGDYGYTF; DNA: TGTGCCAGCAGCCGTACAGGGGACTATGGCTACACCTTC
V: TRBV13; J: TRBJ1-3; D: NA; CDR3: CASAAGIDRNTIYF; DNA: TGTGCCAGCGCGGCCGGCATAGACCGAAACACCATATATTTT
V: TRBV28; J: TRBJ2-7; D: NA; CDR3: CASSLNKYGHPLTYEQYF; DNA: TGTGCCAGCAGTTTAAATAAATACGGACACCCGCTGACCTACGAGCAGTACTTC
V: TRBV19; J: TRBJ2-5; D: TRBD2; CDR3: CASTAQPQAGGTQYF; DNA: TGTGCCAGTACCGCCCAGCCCCAGGCGGGAGGGACCCAGTACTTC
V: TRBV7-9; J: TRBJ2-7; D: TRBD1; CDR3: CASSTTTGDREQYF; DNA: TGTGCCAGCAGCACCACGACAGGGGATCGCGAGCAGTACTTC
V: TRBV27; J: TRBJ2-7; D: NA; CDR3: CASSQRSTGGVEQYF; DNA: TGTGCCAGCAGTCAAAGGAGTACTGGAGGGGTAGAGCAGTACTTC
V: TRBV4-1; J: TRBJ2-5; D: NA; CDR3: CASSQGVSYSKETQYF; DNA: TGCGCCAGCAGCCAAGGAGTGAGTTACTCAAAAGAGACCCAGTACTTC
V: TRBV6-5; J: TRBJ2-2; D: TRBD2; CDR3: CASSYRGGNGELFF; DNA: TGTGCCAGCAGTTATAGGGGAGGGAACGGGGAGCTGTTTTTT
V: TRBV4-1; J: TRBJ2-7; D: NA; CDR3: CASSQETALLSYEQYF; DNA: TGCGCCAGCAGCCAAGAGACAGCTCTATTATCCTACGAGCAGTACTTC
V: TRBV19; J: TRBJ2-6; D: NA; CDR3: CASRVDSGANVLTF; DNA: TGTGCCAGCCGGGTTGACTCTGGGGCCAACGTCCTGACTTTC
V: TRBV14; J: TRBJ1-5; D: TRBD1; CDR3: CASSQGTGRNQPQHF; DNA: TGTGCCAGCAGCCAAGGGACAGGGCGCAATCAGCCCCAGCATTTT
V: TRBV30; J: TRBJ2-5; D: NA; CDR3: CAWRGAQWQETQYF; DNA: TGTGCCTGGAGAGGAGCTCAGTGGCAAGAGACCCAGTACTTC
V: TRBV11-2; J: TRBJ1-4; D: NA; CDR3: CASSLGGQAREKLFF; DNA: TGTGCCAGCAGCTTAGGGGGGCAGGCTCGAGAAAAACTGTTTTTT
V: TRBV18; J: TRBJ2-1; D: TRBD1; CDR3: CASSPRRTGQSMASDEQFF; DNA: TGTGCCAGCTCACCACGGCGGACAGGGCAATCGATGGCCTCCGATGAGCAGTTCTTC
V: TRBV18; J: TRBJ2-7; D: NA; CDR3: CASSPYRDYEQYF; DNA: TGTGCCAGCTCACCGTACAGGGACTACGAGCAGTACTTC
V: TRBV18; J: TRBJ1-6; D: NA; CDR3: CASSPTGLTSSPLHF; DNA: TGTGCCAGCTCACCGACGGGACTTACAAGCTCACCCCTCCACTTT
V: TRBV4-1; J: TRBJ2-7; D: TRBD2; CDR3: CASSQDRGGAYEQYF; DNA: TGCGCCAGCAGCCAAGATCGGGGGGGGGCGTACGAGCAGTACTTC
V: TRBV2; J: TRBJ2-3; D: TRBD1; CDR3: CASSHRGPTDTQYF; DNA: TGTGCCAGTAGCCACAGGGGGCCCACAGATACGCAGTATTTT
V: TRBV7-3; J: TRBJ2-3; D: NA; CDR3: CASSLRGGLDTQYF; DNA: TGTGCCAGCAGCTTAAGGGGGGGCTTAGATACGCAGTATTTT
V: TRBV2; J: TRBJ2-5; D: NA; CDR3: CASSGTLETQYF; DNA: TGTGCCAGCAGTGGCACTTTGGAGACCCAGTACTTC
V: TRBV30; J: TRBJ2-7; D: TRBD2; CDR3: CAWSASGLAGGPKQYF; DNA: TGTGCCTGGAGTGCCTCTGGACTAGCGGGGGGGCCGAAGCAGTACTTC
V: TRBV25-1; J: TRBJ2-4; D: NA; CDR3: CASSAPGAGNIQYF; DNA: TGTGCCAGCAGTGCCCCAGGGGCGGGAAACATTCAGTACTTC
V: TRBV11-2; J: TRBJ1-1; D: NA; CDR3: CASSHRGRGKDPPEAFF; DNA: TGTGCCAGCAGCCACCGGGGGAGGGGGAAAGATCCCCCTGAAGCTTTCTTT
V: TRBV5-4; J: TRBJ2-5; D: NA; CDR3: CASSYGSTGPVRKTQYF; DNA: TGTGCCAGCAGTTATGGATCGACAGGACCCGTCAGGAAGACCCAGTACTTC
V: TRBV30; J: TRBJ2-3; D: TRBD1; CDR3: CAWSPGQASTDTQYF; DNA: TGTGCCTGGAGTCCGGGACAGGCTAGCACAGATACGCAGTATTTT
V: TRBV28; J: TRBJ2-7; D: NA; CDR3: CASSLVSFGRPTSNDYEQYF; DNA: TGTGCCAGCAGTTTAGTTTCGTTCGGAAGGCCGACAAGCAATGACTACGAGCAGTACTTC
V: TRBV7-9; J: TRBJ2-7; D: NA; CDR3: CASSPNRDTSYEQYF; DNA: TGTGCCAGCAGCCCAAACCGGGACACCTCCTACGAGCAGTACTTC
V: TRBV28; J: TRBJ2-3; D: TRBD2; CDR3: CASSLFLAGRNTDTQYF; DNA: TGTGCCAGCAGTTTATTCCTAGCGGGGCGGAATACAGATACGCAGTATTTT
V: TRBV7-6; J: TRBJ2-1; D: TRBD1; CDR3: CASSLWDSSNEQFF; DNA: TGTGCCAGCAGCTTATGGGACAGTTCCAATGAGCAGTTCTTC
V: TRBV5-1; J: TRBJ1-6; D: NA; CDR3: CASSSGVSNNSPLHF; DNA: TGCGCCAGCAGCTCGGGAGTAAGCAATAATTCACCCCTCCACTTT
V: TRBV11-1; J: TRBJ2-7; D: NA; CDR3: CASSFRNTGEQYF; DNA: TGTGCCAGCAGCTTTCGGAATACGGGAGAGCAGTACTTC
V: TRBV28; J: TRBJ1-1; D: NA; CDR3: CASSLLVGGEAFF; DNA: TGTGCCAGCAGTTTACTCGTCGGGGGTGAAGCTTTCTTT
V: TRBV5-4; J: TRBJ1-1; D: TRBD1; CDR3: CANADRDRGGMNTEAFF; DNA: TGTGCCAACGCGGACCGGGACAGGGGGGGCATGAACACTGAAGCTTTCTTT
V: TRBV6-5; J: TRBJ1-1; D: TRBD1; CDR3: CASRKPGGTEAFF; DNA: TGTGCCAGCAGGAAACCAGGGGGGACTGAAGCTTTCTTT
V: TRBV30; J: TRBJ2-1; D: NA; CDR3: CAWSAFEGGNSYNEQFF; DNA: TGTGCCTGGAGTGCATTTGAGGGGGGGAACTCCTACAATGAGCAGTTCTTC
V: TRBV19; J: TRBJ1-2; D: NA; CDR3: CASSSPNGGDYGYTF; DNA: TGTGCCAGTAGTTCTCCTAACGGGGGGGACTATGGCTACACCTTC
V: TRBV18; J: TRBJ1-6; D: NA; CDR3: CASSPNKSSYNSPLHF; DNA: TGTGCCAGCTCACCAAATAAGAGCTCCTATAATTCACCCCTCCACTTT
V: TRBV7-9; J: TRBJ2-1; D: NA; CDR3: CASRVTGGGNEQFF; DNA: TGTGCCAGCAGAGTAACCGGGGGTGGCAATGAGCAGTTCTTC
V: TRBV4-3; J: TRBJ2-5; D: NA; CDR3: CASSQDDRPVETQYF; DNA: TGCGCCAGCAGCCAAGATGACAGGCCGGTAGAGACCCAGTACTTC
V: TRBV11-2; J: TRBJ2-3; D: TRBD2; CDR3: CASSFGGGDTDTQYF; DNA: TGTGCCAGCAGCTTCGGCGGGGGGGACACAGATACGCAGTATTTT
V: TRBV2; J: TRBJ2-5; D: NA; CDR3: CASSGGGAETQYF; DNA: TGTGCCAGCAGTGGGGGGGGCGCGGAGACCCAGTACTTC
V: TRBV9; J: TRBJ1-2; D: NA; CDR3: CASSVDRDYGYTF; DNA: TGTGCCAGCAGCGTAGACAGGGATTATGGCTACACCTTC
V: TRBV2; J: TRBJ1-5; D: TRBD1; CDR3: CASRGRDRVNQPQHF; DNA: TGTGCCAGCAGGGGGAGGGACAGGGTAAATCAGCCCCAGCATTTT
V: TRBV11-3; J: TRBJ2-2; D: TRBD2; CDR3: CASSPAGGGTGELFF; DNA: TGTGCCAGCAGCCCCGCGGGGGGTGGGACCGGGGAGCTGTTTTTT
V: TRBV11-2; J: TRBJ1-3; D: NA; CDR3: CASSPRQASGNTIYF; DNA: TGTGCCAGCAGCCCCCGACAGGCCTCTGGAAACACCATATATTTT
V: TRBV5-4; J: TRBJ2-5; D: TRBD2; CDR3: CASGTRQETQYF; DNA: TGTGCCAGCGGGACTAGACAAGAGACCCAGTACTTC
V: TRBV13; J: TRBJ1-5; D: NA; CDR3: CASSFRQGGSNQPQHF; DNA: TGTGCCAGCAGCTTCCGCCAGGGAGGGAGCAATCAGCCCCAGCATTTT
V: TRBV9; J: TRBJ2-5; D: NA; CDR3: CASSVRTQETQYF; DNA: TGTGCCAGCAGCGTGAGGACACAAGAGACCCAGTACTTC
V: TRBV6-6; J: TRBJ2-3; D: TRBD1; CDR3: CASKRQGYADTQYF; DNA: TGTGCCAGCAAGCGACAGGGTTACGCAGATACGCAGTATTTT
V: TRBV5-1; J: TRBJ2-2; D: TRBD1; CDR3: CASSMADRDTGELFF; DNA: TGCGCCAGCAGCATGGCCGACAGGGACACCGGGGAGCTGTTTTTT
V: TRBV9; J: TRBJ1-2; D: NA; CDR3: CASSVPGAYGYTF; DNA: TGTGCCAGCAGCGTCCCAGGGGCGTACGGCTACACCTTC
V: TRBV7-9; J: TRBJ1-3; D: NA; CDR3: CASSLADRDTSSGNTIYF; DNA: TGTGCCAGCAGCTTAGCGGACCGGGACACATCCTCTGGAAACACCATATATTTT